This T cell receptor beta chain was recovered during a study of shared clonotypes between healthy human individuals. Overall study results and limits: With few donors, the genetic and exposure-history diversity represented was limited.

This clone was observed at least ten times. Its specificity is not known. Across several immunoSEQ plates, the genomic DNA of each subset was split evenly. Clones were sequenced by immunoSEQ multiplex PCR, and TCRdb holds only the in-frame ones, with some missing. The sample shows a few hundred thousand clones, around 79% of them seen only once. The germline CDR1 and CDR2 sequences are SGHRS and YFSETQ. CDR3 length equals 17 residues. Between the trimmed V and J ends, which lost 0 bases and 0 bases, there was a span of 12 bases. This clonotype was obtained from a man younger than 40 in good health. Material for sequencing was memory CD4+ T cells sorted from blood. Specified subset: CD45RA-negative fraction. V is TRBV5-1 and J is TRBJ1-4; no clear D gene. For the CDR3, the DNA is TGCGCCAGCAGCTTGGTTCCAGCTACTTCAACTAATGAAAAACTGTTTTTT. It is translated as CASSLVPATSTNEKLFF. Supplemented by reference TRBV5-1 and TRBJ1-4, the full variable domain reads KAGVTQTPRYLIKTRGQQVTLSCSPISGHRSVSWYQQTPGQGLQFLFEYFSETQRNKGNFPGRFSGRQFSNSRSEMNVSTLELGDSALYLCASSLVPATSTNEKLFFGSGTQLSVL.